This TCR beta chain was recorded in a study of T-cell reconstitution after alpha-beta-depleted transplantation in children (dated by TCRdb to 2016 to 2017). At the level of the whole study: Using TCR repertoire profiling, the study quantitatively followed how T-cell immune reconstitution unfolded in children after TCRalphabeta/CD19-depleted allogeneic hematopoietic cell transplantation.

Trimming costs V 6 bases and J 7 bases, and their ends lie 18 bases apart. CDR1 is given as MNHEY and CDR2 as SMNVEV, both from the germline V gene (reference sequence). The CDR3 holds 15 amino acids from the cysteine to the phenylalanine. Kept here is only the CDR3 DNA, which spans 45 bases and is read in frame from base 1. The treatment or condition tag for this specimen amounts to: allogeneic hematopoietic cell transplantation with graft depleted of TCRalphabeta T cells and CD19 B cells. TCRalphabeta/CD19-depleted allogeneic hematopoietic cell grafts were given to the transplant recipients, all of whom were children. Libraries were constructed by PCR. These reads were obtained on an Illumina HiSeq 2500. TCR library preparation used molecular barcoding, with unique molecular identifiers applied to normalize quantification of the TCRbeta repertoire. The public reads were run again by TCRdb, first through fastp at Q25 and then through MiXCR, and only productive beta chains were kept. Entries are consolidated by CDR3 protein sequence, retaining the most common genes and DNA. The sample table lists hundreds of thousands of distinct CDR3 sequences, 10% to 15% of them with a count of one. The ten top clones hold 2% to 2.5% of the sample.

This clonotype has only a few counts. No antigen is known for it. No base qualities exist here, and no much larger clone lies one base off it. Overall study results and their limits: In some patients, the high TCRbeta diversity seen at day 60 was put down to recipient T cells and intrathymic progenitors that had survived conditioning. About two months after transplant, the apparently early recovery of alphabetaT-cell counts reportedly depended on just several hundred clones that had expanded rapidly and came from non-depleted graft cells. Over subsequent months, a decline in hyperexpanded clone frequencies was noted, and after one year, T-cell counts and TCRbeta diversity were mostly ascribed to newly produced T cells.

Sequences were derived from PBMCs, mostly from graft donor cells, sampled 360 days after TCRalphabeta/CD19-depleted stem cell transplant. The chain is assembled from TRBV27 and TRBJ2-2; the D segment might be TRBD1 or TRBD2, since each matches 6 bases. The receptor was derived from a male patient under 18 who had a stem cell transplant for acute myeloid leukemia, so the T cells may come from the graft donor. CDR3 region: CASSQSLGGGGELFF. The DNA sequence is TGTGCCAGCAGCCAATCCCTCGGAGGGGGCGGGGAGCTGTTTTTT.